This TCR beta chain is drawn from a study of beta chain features in type 1 diabetes. Study-level findings and limits: The study found fewer insertions and more deletions at VDJ junctions in type 1 diabetes patients. Cells with high TCR expression could be over-represented when cDNA is sequenced.

The isolated RNA, all of it, was reverse transcribed, so expressed TCRB transcripts were what got sequenced. Only in-frame clones appear in the TCRdb table, and some are missing; sequencing was by immunoSEQ multiplex PCR. This sample has some 360,000 clones; roughly 21% occur once, and the top ten carry around 0.04%. This clone appeared a few times. Its target is not known. Relative to the germline gene, one junction end is altered; a read error may explain this. Each of the CD4+ naive, central memory, regulatory and stem cell-like memory populations was sorted via CD45RO/CCR7/CD25/CD127/CD95/CD27. Germline values: CDR1 SGHDT, CDR2 YYEEEE. The CDR3 has 16 amino acids.

The gene calls are TRBV5-6 and TRBJ2-1; 7 positions match TRBD2. This clonotype originated in a woman younger than 35 in good health. Sequencing was carried out using naive CD4+ T cells from blood. The CDR3 spells CASTLGGLAVNNEQFF. CDR3 bases: TGTGCCAGCACCTTGGGAGGGCTAGCGGTCAACAATGAGCAGTTCTTC.